This T cell receptor beta chain emerged from a study of T cell repertoires in cytomegalovirus infection. V was cut by 4 bases and J by 9 bases, with 16 bases left in between. This CDR3 is built from 14 residues. Per germline, CDR1 LGHDT and CDR2 YNNKEL (reference sequence). TCRdb fed the reads into MiXCR, producing one record per CDR3 protein. The sample has 200,000 to 250,000 distinct CDR3 sequences, around 6.6% seen once. The specimen sequenced was PBMCs. J is TRBJ1-5 and V is TRBV3-1; TRBD1 is a possible D gene (5 bases). The receptor's source is a human donor in good health (CMV status not recorded). Some clones in this sample may be carry-over from other donors' samples. CDR3 sequence: CASSPRTWGGPQHF. Written as DNA, the CDR3 is TGTGCCAGCAGCCCCCGGACGTGGGGGGGGCCCCAGCATTTT.